The 12 T cell receptor beta chains presented below share a single source sample, sequenced in a study of blood T cell repertoires in COVID-19. Assay used: immunoSEQ multiplex PCR; TCRdb lists only in-frame clones, some missing. Of 200,000 to 300,000 clones in the sample, 88% were seen once. Sequenced: peripheral blood. The source of these receptors is a human donor in a cohort sampled during active COVID-19.

The J gene is TRBJ2-7, the V gene TRBV7-3; D unresolved. The CDR3 extends over 16 amino acids. The germline CDR1 and CDR2 sequences are SGHTA and FQGTGA. V gave up 1 base and J gave up 5 bases, with 18 bases separating them. Written as DNA, the CDR3 is TGTGCCAGCAGCTTAAACCCCCCTAGTAGGTTTGACGAGCAGTACTTC. Its protein product is CASSLNPPSRFDEQYF.

The CDR3 loop reads CATSDSPTGYGYTF. As DNA, the CDR3 is TGTGCCACCAGTGATTCACCTACAGGGTATGGCTACACCTTC. The genes are TRBV24-1 and TRBJ1-2; D may be TRBD1 (6 bases). Germline assignment: CDR1 KGHDR and CDR2 SFDVKD. With 2 bases removed from V and 5 bases from J, the gap between germline ends came to 11 bases. The CDR3 length is 14 residues.

This sequence joins TRBV6-5 and TRBJ1-2; D is undetermined. Germline-derived CDR1 and CDR2 are MNHEY and SVGAGI. Trimming took 5 bases from V and 6 from J, leaving 19 bases between them. This CDR3 contains 15 residues. The CDR3 sequence: CASSRTVQAHDGYTF. The CDR3 bases are TGTGCCAGCAGTCGTACAGTCCAGGCCCACGATGGCTACACCTTC.

The chain joins TRBV5-1 to TRBJ1-2, with TRBD1 matching 8 bases. CDR3 length equals 15 residues. CDR1 and CDR2 (germline): SGHRS, YFSETQ. The V segment lost 4 bases and the J segment 1 base; nucleotides outside the gene matches: 6. CDR3 in amino acids: CASSNGQGYNYGYTF. As DNA, the CDR3 is TGCGCCAGCAGCAACGGACAGGGATATAACTATGGCTACACCTTC. The whole variable domain, filled in from reference TRBV5-1 and TRBJ1-2, reads KAGVTQTPRYLIKTRGQQVTLSCSPISGHRSVSWYQQTPGQGLQFLFEYFSETQRNKGNFPGRFSGRQFSNSRSEMNVSTLELGDSALYLCASSNGQGYNYGYTFGSGTRLTVV.

The V gene is TRBV20-1, the J gene TRBJ1-6; D may be TRBD1 (6 bases). CDR3 length: 16 amino acids. With 3 bases removed from V and 7 bases from J, the gap between germline ends came to 19 bases. Germline V gives CDR1 DFQATT, CDR2 SNEGSKA (reference sequence). CDR3 loop: CSASWPGTPSNSPLHF. The CDR3 DNA sequence: TGCAGTGCTAGTTGGCCCGGGACACCGAGCAATTCACCCCTCCACTTT.

This clone was seen just once. V usage is TRBV12-2 and J usage is TRBJ2-7; the DNA was not used to check the table's D call, TRBD2. TRBV12-2 is a listed pseudogene. CDR3 length: 16 residues. The DNA of the CDR3 is TGTGCAAGTCGCTTTCTCCGGCTAGCGGGGCAATACGAGCAGTACTTC. Protein product: CASRFLRLAGQYEQYF.

V is TRBV5-1 and J is TRBJ2-3, with TRBD1 as a possible D gene (6 bases). This CDR3 spans 16 amino acids. V was cut by 4 bases and J by 2 bases, with 17 bases left in between. Germline loops: CDR1 SGHRS, CDR2 YFSETQ. The CDR3 DNA reads as TGCGCCAGCAGCCTGGGCCCACAGGGTGACACAGATACGCAGTATTTT. Amino acid sequence: CASSLGPQGDTDTQYF.

The rearrangement joins TRBV28 to TRBJ1-2; weak D call: TRBD1 (5 bases). Deletions cut 7 bases from V and 7 bases from J, with 19 bases between. The CDR3 contains 14 residues. Per the germline V gene, CDR1 is MDHEN and CDR2 is SYDVKM. CDR3 residues: CASTIMHQGSGYTF. As DNA, the CDR3 is TGTGCCAGCACCATTATGCACCAGGGATCTGGCTACACCTTC.

The gene calls are TRBV7-3 and TRBJ2-1; 8 positions agree with TRBD2. The junction had 10 bases not matched to a gene; V was cut back by 1 base and J by 8 bases. This CDR3 has 16 residues. Germline V gene data show CDR1 as SGHTA and CDR2 as FQGTGA. CDR3 region: CASSLSQGLGSHEQFF. The CDR3 coding sequence is TGTGCCAGCAGCTTAAGTCAGGGACTAGGGTCCCATGAGCAGTTCTTC.

This chain's CDR3 is CASSLERGTRSSYEQYF. The CDR3, as DNA: TGTGCCAGCAGCTTAGAGAGAGGGACTAGGAGCTCCTACGAGCAGTACTTC. The V and J genes are TRBV11-2 and TRBJ2-7, with 8 bases aligning to TRBD2. With V trimmed by 0 bases and J by 0 bases, 7 bases remained unmatched. The CDR3 contains 17 residues. Per germline, CDR1 SGHAT and CDR2 FQNNGV.

The V and J genes are TRBV6-2 or TRBV6-3 and TRBJ1-2; tentatively, D is TRBD1 (5 bases). Looked up from germline, CDR1 is MNHEY and CDR2 is SVGEGT. The V and J ends lost 5 bases and 5 bases respectively, with 15 bases between them. The length of the CDR3 is 14 residues. For the CDR3, the DNA is TGTGCCAGCAGTCCGGGACTGCTGGGGTATGGCTACACCTTC. As protein: CASSPGLLGYGYTF.

The rearrangement uses TRBV3-1 (or the pseudogene TRBV3-2) and TRBJ1-6, with a possible D match to TRBD1 (5 bases). Germline CDR1 is LGHDT and CDR2 is YNNKEL (reference sequence). Between the trimmed V and J ends, which lost 2 bases and 5 bases, there was a span of 13 bases. This CDR3 is built from 16 residues. CDR3 region: CASSQRRGIDNSPLHF. CDR3 sequence (DNA): TGTGCCAGCAGCCAAAGGAGGGGAATAGATAATTCACCCCTCCACTTT.